The entry below gives a single T cell receptor beta chain sequence along with its context. The target antigen is unknown. This sample is part of a study of shared clonotypes between healthy human individuals. Overall study findings and caveats: Rarefaction showed that sequencing of sorted subsets was incomplete (despite large depth).

The CDR3 is 11 residues long. The germline CDR1 and CDR2 sequences are LNHDA and SQIVND (reference sequence). V was clipped by 10 bases and J by 5 bases, with 11 bases between them. All donors qualified as healthy HIV-negative adults and had experienced no recent acute infections or vaccinations. All of the donors resided in Nashville, Tennessee, and each was a Caucasian adult. Researchers partitioned CD4+ cells into CD45RA+ naive and CD45RA-negative memory subsets. Assay used: immunoSEQ multiplex PCR; TCRdb lists only in-frame clones, some missing. Here the sample spans under 1,100,000 clones, more than 60% being singletons.

V is TRBV19 and J is TRBJ1-2, with D possibly matching TRBD1 (5 bases). This clonotype was sampled from a man aged 18 to 30 in good health. Sequenced input: memory CD4+ T cells sorted from blood. Documented subset: CD45RA-negative fraction. CDR3: CATGGRYGYTF. CDR3 nucleotides: TGTGCCACCGGGGGTCGGTATGGCTACACCTTC.